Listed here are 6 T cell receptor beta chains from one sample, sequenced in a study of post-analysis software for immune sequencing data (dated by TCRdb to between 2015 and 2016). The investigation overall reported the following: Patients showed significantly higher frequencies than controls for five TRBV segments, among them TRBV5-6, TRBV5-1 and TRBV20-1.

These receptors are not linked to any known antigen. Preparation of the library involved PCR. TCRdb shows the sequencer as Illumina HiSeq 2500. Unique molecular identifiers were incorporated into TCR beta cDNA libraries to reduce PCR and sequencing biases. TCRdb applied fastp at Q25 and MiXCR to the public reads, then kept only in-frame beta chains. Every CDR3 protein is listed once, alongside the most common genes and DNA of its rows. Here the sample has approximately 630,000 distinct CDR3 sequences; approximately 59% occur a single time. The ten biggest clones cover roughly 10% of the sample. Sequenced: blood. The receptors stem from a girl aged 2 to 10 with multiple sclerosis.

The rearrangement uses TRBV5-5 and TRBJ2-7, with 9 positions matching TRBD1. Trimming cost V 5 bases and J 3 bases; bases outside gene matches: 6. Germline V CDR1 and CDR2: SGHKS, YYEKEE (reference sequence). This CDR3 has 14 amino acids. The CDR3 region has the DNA TGTGCCAGCAGTTTGATGACAGGGGGCTACGAGCAGTACTTC. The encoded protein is CASSLMTGGYEQYF.

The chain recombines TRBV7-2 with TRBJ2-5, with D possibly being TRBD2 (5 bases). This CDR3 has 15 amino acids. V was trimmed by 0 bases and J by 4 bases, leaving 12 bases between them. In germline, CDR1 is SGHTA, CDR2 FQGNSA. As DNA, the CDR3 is TGTGCCAGCAGCTTAGCGGACGGGGAAGTAGAGACCCAGTACTTC. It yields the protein CASSLADGEVETQYF.

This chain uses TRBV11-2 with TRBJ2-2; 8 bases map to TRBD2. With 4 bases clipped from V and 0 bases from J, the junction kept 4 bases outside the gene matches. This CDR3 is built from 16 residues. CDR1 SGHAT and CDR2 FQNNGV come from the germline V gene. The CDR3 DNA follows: TGTGCCAGCAGCTCAGTAGCGGGGCCGAACACCGGGGAGCTGTTTTTT. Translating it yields CASSSVAGPNTGELFF.

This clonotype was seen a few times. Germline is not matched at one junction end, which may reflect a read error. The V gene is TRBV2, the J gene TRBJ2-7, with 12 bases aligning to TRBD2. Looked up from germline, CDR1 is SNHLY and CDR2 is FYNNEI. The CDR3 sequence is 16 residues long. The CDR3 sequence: CASSVPPSGGAHEQYF. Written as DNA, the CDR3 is TGCGCCAGCAGTGTTCCCCCTAGCGGGGGGGCTCATGAGCAGTACTTC.

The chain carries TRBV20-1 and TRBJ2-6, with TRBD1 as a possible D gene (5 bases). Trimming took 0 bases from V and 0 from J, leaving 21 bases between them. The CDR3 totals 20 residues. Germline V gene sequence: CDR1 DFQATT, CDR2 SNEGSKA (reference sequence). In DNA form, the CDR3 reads TGCAGTGCTAGAGATGGCGCAGGGCGAACTGAACTCTCTGGGGCCAACGTCCTGACTTTC. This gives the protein CSARDGAGRTELSGANVLTF.

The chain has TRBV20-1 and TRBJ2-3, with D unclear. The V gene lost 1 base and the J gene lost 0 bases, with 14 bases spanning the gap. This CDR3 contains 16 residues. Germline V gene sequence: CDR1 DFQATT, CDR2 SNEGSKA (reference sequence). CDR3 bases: TGCAGTGCTAGAGCCCGAGGTGGCCTTAGCACAGATACGCAGTATTTT. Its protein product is CSARARGGLSTDTQYF.